This T cell receptor beta chain was captured by sequencing in a study of control samples from healthy donors and cancer patients. J gave up 7 bases and V 0 bases, and 12 bases lay outside the gene matches. This CDR3 spans 17 amino acids. Germline V gene data show CDR1 as SGHTA and CDR2 as FQGNSA. The sample holds one count of this clone. The repertoire was sequenced with immunoSEQ multiplex PCR; TCRdb's copy has only in-frame clones and lacks some. In the table there are 170,000 or so clones, 91% of which are singletons. The sequenced sample consisted of blood. This TCR derives from a woman in her thirties or forties in good health. V gene TRBV7-2 combines with J gene TRBJ2-3; TRBD2 matches 8 bases. The chain's CDR3 is CASSLATSVGTGYTQYF. In DNA, the CDR3 is TGTGCCAGCAGCTTAGCGACTAGCGTGGGTACGGGGTATACGCAGTATTTT.